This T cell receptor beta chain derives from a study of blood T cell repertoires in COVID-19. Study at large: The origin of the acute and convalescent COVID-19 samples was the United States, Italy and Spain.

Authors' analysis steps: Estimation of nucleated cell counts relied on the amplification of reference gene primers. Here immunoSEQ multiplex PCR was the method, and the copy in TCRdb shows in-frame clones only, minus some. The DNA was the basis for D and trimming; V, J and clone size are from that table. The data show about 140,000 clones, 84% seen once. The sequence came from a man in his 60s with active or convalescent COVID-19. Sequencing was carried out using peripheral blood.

The CDR3 loop is CASSKVWDRARKIYGYTF. The CDR3 DNA is TGTGCCAGCAGCAAAGTGTGGGACAGGGCCCGAAAAATATATGGCTACACCTTC. The rearrangement joins TRBV21-1 to TRBJ1-2; the table assigns TRBD1, which was not confirmed against the DNA. TRBV21-1 is classified as a pseudogene. The CDR3 length is 18 residues.